In this sample, the clone carrying this TCR beta chain turned up many times. The CDR3 sequence is 14 residues long. Trimming pared 4 bases from V and 7 bases from J, leaving 15 bases between. The germline V gene encodes CDR1 SGHDT and CDR2 YYEEEE. This sample was included in a study of identical twins. MiXCR, applied by TCRdb to the 5' RACE reads, yields one record per CDR3 protein. In the table there are approximately 190,000 distinct CDR3 sequences, approximately 15% of which are singletons. These data also featured in a second study, about T cells expressing NK-cell markers.

This rearrangement joins TRBV5-6 to TRBJ1-5, with D possibly being TRBD1 (6 bases). Sequencing used CD8+ T cells sorted from blood. The receptor was derived from a woman under 30 in good health. The CDR3 DNA follows: TGTGCCAGCAGCGACCAGGGAGGGGGGCAGCCCCAGCATTTT. Protein: CASSDQGGGQPQHF.